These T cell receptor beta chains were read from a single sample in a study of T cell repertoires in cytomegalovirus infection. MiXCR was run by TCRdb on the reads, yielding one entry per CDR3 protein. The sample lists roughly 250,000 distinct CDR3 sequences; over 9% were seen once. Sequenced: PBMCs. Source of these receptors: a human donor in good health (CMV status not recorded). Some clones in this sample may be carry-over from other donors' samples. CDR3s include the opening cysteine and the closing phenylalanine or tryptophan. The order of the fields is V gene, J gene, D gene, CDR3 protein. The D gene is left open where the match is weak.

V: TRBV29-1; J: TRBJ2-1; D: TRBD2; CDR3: CSVERGGSYNEQFF
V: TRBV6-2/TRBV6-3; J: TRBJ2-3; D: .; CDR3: CASSFGQPPDTQYF
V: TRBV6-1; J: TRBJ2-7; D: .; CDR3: CASSEATGYYEQYF
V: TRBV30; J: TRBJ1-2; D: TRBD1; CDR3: CAWSITGVRGYTF
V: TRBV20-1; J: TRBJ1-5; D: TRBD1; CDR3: CSASTGNNQPQHF
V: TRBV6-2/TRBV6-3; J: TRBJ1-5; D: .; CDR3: CASSRVRNQPQHF
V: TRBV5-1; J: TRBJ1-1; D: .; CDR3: CASSLQPGIGLTEAFF
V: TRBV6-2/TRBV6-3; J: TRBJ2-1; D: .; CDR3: CASSSFRGGLYNEQFF
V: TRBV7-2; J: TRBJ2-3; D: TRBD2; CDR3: CASSLALAGGPRTDTQYF
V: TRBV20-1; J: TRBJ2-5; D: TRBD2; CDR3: CSARDEGLAGLQETQYF
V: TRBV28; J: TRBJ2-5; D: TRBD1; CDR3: CASSLSTGAQETQYF
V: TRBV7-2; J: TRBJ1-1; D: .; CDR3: CASSLDRDGFEAFF
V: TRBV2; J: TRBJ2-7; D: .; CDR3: CASRALISYEQYF
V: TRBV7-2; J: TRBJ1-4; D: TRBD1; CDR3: CASSFRDSLEKLFF